This T cell receptor beta chain was identified during a study of cytomegalovirus exposure and HLA in healthy donors. Regarding this clone: Its antigen is unidentified.

V lost 5 bases and J 4 bases, leaving 19 bases between the germline ends. From germline, CDR1 is PRHDT and CDR2 FYEKMQ (reference sequence). The CDR3 is 16 residues long. A multiplex PCR was run with 60 Vbeta primers and 13 Jbeta primers. Profiled with immunoSEQ multiplex PCR; TCRdb holds only in-frame clones, not every one. The profile shows 60,000 to 70,000 clones, roughly 73% of them singletons. Study conclusions and caveats: An analysis done earlier found most TCR beta V segments productive about 90% or about 30% of the time. Later on, an analysis found that several of the most significant clusters appeared to be linked to common viral pathogens, which included parvovirus B19. It was only CMV serostatus that was available as immune exposure information. It was 150 to 200 TCR beta chains that were listed as cytomegalovirus-associated.

The source is a middle-aged man in good health and CMV-seronegative. This chain joins TRBV13 and TRBJ2-3; possibly TRBD1 for D (6 bases). The specimen was PBMCs. Here the CDR3 reads CASSKRQAPIADTQYF. In DNA, the CDR3 is TGTGCCAGCAGCAAACGACAGGCCCCTATCGCAGATACGCAGTATTTT.